This is a list of T cell receptor beta chains from one sample in a study of T cells in tuberculosis. The table came from immunoSEQ multiplex PCR; TCRdb's copy has only in-frame clones and leaves some out. The sample records tens of thousands of clones, roughly 93% being singletons. The material sequenced was CD1b-GMM tetramer-negative cells sorted from PBMCs. These TCRs come from an adult woman with latent tuberculosis. CDR3s include the opening cysteine and the closing phenylalanine or tryptophan. D genes are given only for firm matches. Only part of the rows carry a size: once, few, many, or a class if the clone is expanded.

TRBJ1-4 12 . few TRBV6-6 TGTGCCAGCAAACAGGGTATTGAAAAACTGTTTTTT CASKQGIEKLFF
TRBJ2-7 14 . . TRBV6-6 TGTGCCAGCACCACCCCCGACGGAGACTACGAGCAGTACTTC CASTTPDGDYEQYF
TRBJ2-7 14 . . TRBV6-1 TGTGCCAGCATTGGGTCTCGAGGCGGTAGTTTGCGGTACTTC CASIGSRGGSLRYF
TRBJ2-2 13 . once TRBV10-3 TGTGCCATCTCTCTGGGAGACACCGGGGAGCTGTTTTTT CAISLGDTGELFF
TRBJ2-2 16 . . TRBV30 TGTGCCTGCGGATACGCTAGGCAGGGCTCCACCGGGGAGCTGTTTTTT CACGYARQGSTGELFF
TRBJ2-3 16 TRBD1 . TRBV5-1 TGCGCCAGCAGCTTGGGAAGGACAGGACCCACAGATACGCAGTATTTT CASSLGRTGPTDTQYF
TRBJ2-2 13 . . TRBV14 TGTGCCAGCAGCCAACTAGTCGTCGGGGAGCTGTTTTTT CASSQLVVGELFF
TRBJ1-2 12 . . TRBV5-6 TGTGCCAGCAGCTTGGTGCAGGGTGGCTACACCTTC CASSLVQGGYTF
TRBJ1-2 16 . . TRBV7-2 TGTGCCAGCAGCTTGGGGATTATACTGGGGGCGTGGGGCTACACCTTC CASSLGIILGAWGYTF
TRBJ1-1 15 . . TRBV19 TGTGCCAGTAGTACCGCCGGGATGGGGAACACTGAAGCTTTCTTT CASSTAGMGNTEAFF
TRBJ2-1 14 TRBD2 . TRBV4-2 TGTGCCAGCAGCCAAGACCTAGCGGGGGATGAGCAGTTCTTC CASSQDLAGDEQFF
TRBJ2-3 15 . . TRBV10-1 TGCGCCAGCACCCCGGGGGATGGGAGCACAGATACGCAGTATTTT CASTPGDGSTDTQYF
TRBJ2-1 15 . . TRBV7-9 TGTGCCAGCAGCCCTACCTGGGGGCGAGACAATGAGCAGTTCTTC CASSPTWGRDNEQFF
TRBJ2-5 17 . . TRBV5-1 TGCGCCAGCAGCCGTACAGGAGAAGTTCAGAGTTCGGAGACCCAGTACTTC CASSRTGEVQSSETQYF
TRBJ2-7 12 TRBD1 . TRBV6-1 TGTGCCAGCCGGGACAGCTCCTACGAGCAGTACTTC CASRDSSYEQYF
TRBJ1-3 16 . . TRBV4-2 TGTGCCAGCAGCCAAGATAATGCAGGCTCTGGAAACACCATATATTTT CASSQDNAGSGNTIYF
TRBJ2-5 16 TRBD2 . TRBV5-4 TGTGCCAGCAGCTTGGACGGGACTAGCAAAAAAGAGACCCAGTACTTC CASSLDGTSKKETQYF
TRBJ1-4 15 . few TRBV4-3 TGCGCCAGCAGCCCCGGGACCCCCCGGGAGGAAAAACTGTTTTTT CASSPGTPREEKLFF
TRBJ1-2 9 . . TRBV7-2 TGTGCCAGCAGCTCCCGGGATTTCTTC CASSSRDFF
TRBJ2-7 16 . . TRBV5-1 TGCGCCAGCAGGGGAAGTGGGGGGTCCTACTCCTACGAGCAGTACTTC CASRGSGGSYSYEQYF
TRBJ2-1 17 TRBD2 . TRBV11-2 TGTGCCAGCAGCCCCAATTCTGGACTAGCGGGGGGCAATGAGCAGTTCTTC CASSPNSGLAGGNEQFF
TRBJ2-2 14 TRBD1 few TRBV7-7 TGTGCTAGCAGCCTCCGACAGGGCACCGGGGAGCTGTTTTTT CASSLRQGTGELFF
TRBJ1-1 10 . . TRBV2 TGTGCCAGCAGCACAAATGAAGCTTTCTTT CASSTNEAFF
TRBJ2-7 15 TRBD2 . TRBV11-2 TGTGCCAGCAGCCAGGAATTAGCGGGGGCCTACGAGCAGTACTTC CASSQELAGAYEQYF
TRBJ1-1 14 . . TRBV7-7 TGTGCTAGCAGCTCGACTACCGACTGTACTGAAGCTTTCTTT CASSSTTDCTEAFF
TRBJ2-3 15 TRBD1 . TRBV9 TGTGCCAGCGGTATGACAGGGGAGAGGACAGATACGCAGTATTTT CASGMTGERTDTQYF